This T cell receptor beta chain was recovered during a study of a mutant IDH1 vaccine in newly diagnosed glioma. The study, taken as a whole, reports: No link was apparently found between pseudoprogression and changes in top peripheral T cell clonotypes.

Worth noting for this clone: Its antigen remains unidentified.

The table came from immunoSEQ multiplex PCR; TCRdb's copy has only in-frame clones and leaves some out. Of 53,000 or so clones listed, roughly 84% are singletons. The time point here: week 35, safety follow-up. Topical imiquimod was applied with each vaccine dose, which held 300 ug of mutant IDH1 20-mer peptide. V was shortened by 2 bases and J by 12 bases, with 16 bases between the two germline ends. Germline lookup yields CDR1 SGHDN and CDR2 FVKESK. This CDR3 region has 13 residues. This TCR came from a man aged 40-49 years with glioma. Specimen: PBMCs, collected from a glioma patient whose treatment included an IDH1 peptide vaccine. The chain joins TRBV14 to TRBJ1-2; D possibly corresponds to TRBD1 (6 bases). The CDR3 reads CASSQLNGDIDTF. The CDR3, as DNA: TGTGCCAGCAGCCAACTGAATGGGGACATCGACACCTTC.